The entry below gives a single TCR beta chain sequence along with its context. Its target is not known. This sample was included in a study of identifying expanded T cells in peripheral blood. Points from the study as a whole: Over about two and four weeks, about 17 and 20 clones changed, versus around 1.3 between replicates.

The assay was immunoSEQ multiplex PCR, and TCRdb's table has in-frame clones only and misses some. The table lists roughly 100,000 clones, 85% to 90% of them singletons, with about 4% in the top ten. CDR3 length: 13 residues. V lost 7 bases and J 6 bases, leaving 15 bases between the germline ends. Germline V CDR1 and CDR2: LNHDA, SQIVND (reference sequence). Collection occurred without any documented infections or immune events in donors. The chain has TRBV19 and TRBJ1-1; possible D gene TRBD1, 5 bases. This receptor was obtained from a person aged 18 to 75 in good health. The material sequenced was blood. The CDR3 reads CASTSQGIAEAFF. The DNA for the CDR3 is TGTGCCAGTACATCTCAGGGTATAGCTGAAGCTTTCTTT.